Detailed here is one T cell receptor beta chain. Antigen: not known. From germline, CDR1 is SEHNR and CDR2 FQNEAQ (reference sequence). There are 19 residues in the CDR3. Trimming left V 5 bases short and J 5 bases short, with 27 bases between. The data belong to a study of shared clonotypes between healthy human individuals. Whole-study results and caveats: Generally, naive subsets came out with larger estimated richness than memory subsets.

Selected positively for CCR7 and CD45RO-negative, naive CD8 cells excluded terminally differentiated effector memory CD45RA+ cells. Clones were read by immunoSEQ multiplex PCR, and TCRdb kept only the in-frame ones, dropping some. This table has 2 million to 2.5 million clones, just over 90% appearing once. The clonotype originates from a man aged 18 to 35 in good health. Some clones in this sample may be carry-over from other donors' samples. The sample comprised naive CD8+ T cells from PBMCs. V gene TRBV7-9 combines with J gene TRBJ2-2; the D gene could be TRBD1 or TRBD2 (6 bases each). CDR3: CASSPTRGGKGTMTGELFF. CDR3 DNA sequence: TGTGCCAGCAGCCCTACCCGAGGAGGGAAAGGGACAATGACCGGGGAGCTGTTTTTT.